The clone carrying this TCR beta chain occurred many times. Its antigen is unknown. A second PCR, run for roughly 7 to 11 cycles, used a sample-barcoded 5' primer plus a J-beta primer mix. TCRdb recomputed calls from the 5' RACE reads with MiXCR, one row per CDR3 protein. The repertoire holds roughly 640,000 distinct CDR3 sequences, with about 30% as singletons. These data belong to a study of blood T cells in healthy people across ages. General study findings and limits: Possibly confounding the expanded clonotype changes was the fact that donor CMV status was unknown.

Per the germline V gene, CDR1 is MDHEN and CDR2 is SYDVKM. The V and J ends lost 2 bases and 3 bases, in that order; junction bases with no gene match: 10. This CDR3 spans 17 amino acids. The sequence derives from a woman of 80 years or more in good health. The sequenced material came from blood. The J gene is TRBJ2-5, the V gene TRBV28; TRBD2 aligns across 9 bases. The CDR3, as DNA: TGTGCCAGCAGTTTACCTCTAGCGGGAAGGCCGGAAGAGACCCAGTACTTC. It is translated as CASSLPLAGRPEETQYF.